A selection of T cell receptor beta chains follows, all from one sample in a study of T cells in Graves' hyperthyroidism and ophthalmopathy. Each CDR3 protein is one row after TCRdb ran MiXCR on the multiplex PCR reads. The table shows under 350,000 distinct CDR3 sequences, with 17% occurring only once. Sequenced input: blood. The receptors shown here come from a woman aged 60-75 years with Graves' ophthalmopathy. The CDR3 runs from the conserved cysteine through the conserved F or W. A D gene is named only where the DNA matches it firmly. Clone size, where shown, is once, few, many, or a class for clones that have expanded.

V: TRBV6-1; J: TRBJ2-1; size: once; D: TRBD2; CDR3: CASSRLAGGRGEQFF; DNA: TGTGCCAGCAGTCGACTAGCGGGGGGGCGGGGTGAGCAGTTCTTC
V: TRBV6-2/TRBV6-3; J: TRBJ1-2; size: NA; D: NA; CDR3: CASSYLWDTNYGYTF; DNA: TGTGCCAGCAGTTACTTATGGGACACTAACTATGGCTACACCTTC
V: TRBV25-1; J: TRBJ2-3; size: NA; D: NA; CDR3: CASRDTRSSTDTQYF; DNA: TGTGCCAGTAGGGACACCCGATCTAGCACAGATACGCAGTATTTT
V: TRBV28; J: TRBJ1-4; size: NA; D: NA; CDR3: CASSFMGKLFF; DNA: TGTGCCAGCAGTTTTATGGGAAAACTGTTTTTT
V: TRBV20-1; J: TRBJ2-5; size: many; D: NA; CDR3: CSARETGRETQYF; DNA: TGCAGTGCTAGAGAGACAGGGAGGGAGACCCAGTACTTC
V: TRBV7-3; J: TRBJ2-3; size: once; D: NA; CDR3: CASGFGETGTQYF; DNA: TGTGCCAGCGGCTTTGGAGAGACAGGTACGCAGTATTTT
V: TRBV6-5; J: TRBJ1-1; size: NA; D: NA; CDR3: CASSYESLGAFF; DNA: TGTGCCAGCAGTTACGAATCCCTGGGAGCTTTCTTT
V: TRBV12-3/TRBV12-4; J: TRBJ2-7; size: NA; D: NA; CDR3: CASSLGPRGFYEQYF; DNA: TGTGCCAGCAGTTTAGGTCCCAGGGGATTCTACGAGCAGTACTTC
V: TRBV28; J: TRBJ1-1; size: many; D: NA; CDR3: CASKIQMNTEAFF; DNA: TGTGCCAGCAAGATACAAATGAACACTGAAGCTTTCTTT
V: TRBV27; J: TRBJ2-3; size: NA; D: TRBD2; CDR3: CASTLSGTSGRDTQYF; DNA: TGTGCCAGCACCCTGTCCGGGACTAGCGGGAGGGATACGCAGTATTTT
V: TRBV29-1; J: TRBJ1-1; size: many; D: NA; CDR3: CSARPLSRGGTEAFF; DNA: TGCAGCGCTAGGCCGCTCTCTCGGGGGGGCACTGAAGCTTTCTTT
V: TRBV18; J: TRBJ2-1; size: NA; D: TRBD2; CDR3: CASSSRTSGGNNEQFF; DNA: TGTGCCAGCTCATCACGGACTAGCGGAGGGAACAATGAGCAGTTCTTC
V: TRBV19; J: TRBJ2-7; size: few; D: NA; CDR3: CASGAYEQYF; DNA: TGTGCCAGTGGGGCCTACGAGCAGTACTTC
V: TRBV11-2; J: TRBJ2-3; size: many; D: NA; CDR3: CASSLDGPGFITDTQYF; DNA: TGTGCCAGCAGCTTAGATGGGCCAGGATTTATCACAGATACGCAGTATTTT
V: TRBV5-1; J: TRBJ2-1; size: few; D: NA; CDR3: CASSLGFTERLNEQFF; DNA: TGTGCCAGCAGCCTGGGTTTTACGGAAAGGTTGAATGAGCAGTTCTTC
V: TRBV29-1; J: TRBJ2-1; size: NA; D: NA; CDR3: CSGQEGQQFF; DNA: TGCAGCGGTCAGGAGGGGCAGCAGTTCTTC
V: TRBV2; J: TRBJ2-7; size: NA; D: NA; CDR3: CASSFQGVQYEQYF; DNA: TGTGCCAGCAGTTTCCAAGGGGTCCAATACGAGCAGTACTTC
V: TRBV20-1; J: TRBJ2-7; size: many; D: NA; CDR3: CSARDPSRVKHEQYF; DNA: TGCAGTGCTAGAGATCCTAGCAGGGTGAAGCACGAGCAGTACTTC
V: TRBV5-1; J: TRBJ1-2; size: few; D: NA; CDR3: CASGTRNNYGYTF; DNA: TGCGCCAGCGGAACCCGTAATAACTATGGCTACACCTTC
V: TRBV20-1; J: TRBJ1-2; size: NA; D: NA; CDR3: CSARDPEYSYTF; DNA: TGCAGTGCTAGAGATCCCGAATATAGCTACACCTTC
V: TRBV18; J: TRBJ2-7; size: NA; D: NA; CDR3: CASSPNLQRAPYEQYF; DNA: TGTGCCAGCTCACCAAATTTGCAGCGGGCCCCCTACGAGCAGTACTTC
V: TRBV27; J: TRBJ1-1; size: many; D: NA; CDR3: CASSLSQGGTEAFF; DNA: TGTGCCAGCAGTTTATCACAGGGAGGTACTGAAGCTTTCTTT